This T cell receptor (beta chain) originates from a study of T cell repertoires in cytomegalovirus infection (dated by TCRdb to between 2018 and 2021). As for the study more broadly: Donor HLA type was relevant to the analysis, as public TCR beta signatures indicated carriage of CMV infection together with the matching HLA type.

This clonotype was seen a few times. Its antigen has not been determined. No much larger clone exists at a distance of one base, and base qualities are not known. Paper-wide results and their limitations: In both this cohort and an independent roughly 350-donor cohort, the cumulative frequency of public TCR beta family members distinguished carriers of CMV infection plus the relevant HLA type. In the ex vivo response, HLA-C-restricted CMV-specific TCR beta clonotypes were dominant, and in two of eight donors the single most frequent clonotype came from this HLA-C-restricted group.

TCRdb records Illumina HiSeq 1500 as the sequencer. TCRdb's own reprocessing of the public reads used fastp at Q25 and MiXCR and kept productive beta chains. Duplicate CDR3 protein sequences are folded into a single record with the most common DNA and genes. The sample yields around 200,000 distinct CDR3 sequences; about a sixth were counted once. Of the sample, roughly a quarter falls within the top ten clones. The germline V gene gives CDR1 as MNHEY and CDR2 as SVGAGI. The junction shows trimming of 6 bases on V and 2 bases on J, plus 17 bases between the germline ends. The CDR3, from cysteine to phenylalanine, totals 15 residues. The sequence is cut down to CDR3 DNA, 45 bases in frame from base 1.

The chain is made from TRBV6-5 and TRBJ2-7; no D gene is confidently identified. Sequencing input: CD8+ T cells from PBMCs. This TCR derives from a human donor in good health (CMV status not recorded). Some clones in this sample may be carry-over from other donors' samples. CDR3 loop: CASSPTNRATYEQYF. The nucleotide sequence reads as follows: TGTGCCAGCAGCCCCACCAATAGAGCTACCTACGAGCAGTACTTC.